This T cell receptor beta chain was obtained from a study of beta chain features in type 1 diabetes. Study in general: Comparable age, gender and cell yields were observed in patients relative to healthy donors. Overall study results and limits: Possible PCR preference for shorter templates applied equally to patients and controls.

Via CD45RO/CCR7/CD25/CD127/CD95/CD27, cells of the CD4+ naive, central memory, regulatory and stem cell-like memory subsets were sorted. Sequenced material consisted of expressed TCRB transcripts (all of the isolated RNA was reverse transcribed). The data were produced by immunoSEQ multiplex PCR, yet TCRdb's version contains in-frame clones alone and is incomplete. The sample holds about 210,000 clones, about 11% seen once. At least ten counts were recorded for this clone. Its antigen remains unidentified. CDR1 is SEHNR and CDR2 is FQNEAQ in the germline V gene (reference sequence). Trimming shortened V by 2 bases and J by 5 bases, and 4 bases separated the two germline ends. The CDR3 consists of 11 residues.

This rearrangement joins TRBV7-9 to TRBJ2-7; D is unresolved. Sequencing was carried out using central memory CD4+ T cells from blood. The source is a man between 18 and 35 years old in good health. CDR3 nucleotide sequence: TGTGCCAGCAGCTTACAGGACGAGCAGTACTTC. Translated, it gives CASSLQDEQYF.